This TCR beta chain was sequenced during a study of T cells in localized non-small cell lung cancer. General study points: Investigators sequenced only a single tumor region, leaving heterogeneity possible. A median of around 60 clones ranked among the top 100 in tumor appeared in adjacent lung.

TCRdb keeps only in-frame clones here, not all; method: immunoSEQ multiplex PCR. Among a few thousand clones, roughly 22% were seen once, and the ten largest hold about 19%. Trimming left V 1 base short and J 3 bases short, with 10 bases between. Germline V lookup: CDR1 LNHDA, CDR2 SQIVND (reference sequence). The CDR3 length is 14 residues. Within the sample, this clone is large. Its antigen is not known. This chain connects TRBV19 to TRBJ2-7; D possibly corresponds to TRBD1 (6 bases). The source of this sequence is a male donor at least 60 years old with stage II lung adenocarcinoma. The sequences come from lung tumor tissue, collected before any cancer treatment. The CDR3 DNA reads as TGTGCCAGTAGTATAGCAGGGGTCGGCTACGAGCAGTACTTC. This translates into CASSIAGVGYEQYF.